This TCR beta chain was sequenced in a study of cytotoxic CD8 clonotypes in ibrutinib-treated CLL. Using immunoSEQ multiplex PCR, the repertoire was profiled, and TCRdb retains in-frame clones only, with some absent. The sample shows more than 300,000 clones, about 80% of them seen only once. This clonotype originated in a human donor with chronic lymphocytic leukemia. The sequenced sample was PBMCs, obtained before ibrutinib treatment.

The CDR3 protein is CASSPGQRPYEQYF. CDR3 coding DNA: TGTGCCAGCAGCCCGGGACAGAGACCCTACGAGCAGTACTTC. The chain combines TRBV28 with TRBJ2-7, with 7 bases aligning to TRBD1. The CDR3 is 14 amino acids. CDR1 MDHEN and CDR2 SYDVKM come from the germline V gene. V lost 6 bases to trimming and J lost 2 bases; unmatched junction nucleotides: 7. The complete variable domain, with remaining parts taken from reference TRBV28 and TRBJ2-7, reads DVKVTQSSRYLVKRTGEKVFLECVQDMDHENMFWYRQDPGLGLRLIYFSYDVKMKEKGDIPEGYSVSREKKERFSLILESASTNQTSMYLCASSPGQRPYEQYFGPGTRLTVT.